Reported below is one TCR beta chain. Clones were sequenced by immunoSEQ multiplex PCR, and TCRdb holds only the in-frame ones, with some missing. This table has fewer than 500,000 clones, 88% appearing once. CDR1 is LGHNA and CDR2 is YSLEER in the germline V gene. There are 15 residues in the CDR3. With V trimmed by 4 bases and J by 5 bases, 7 bases remained unmatched. Participants spanned ages about 18 to 90 years and resided in about 25 US areas. The sample comes from a study of blood T cell repertoires in COVID-19. The chain uses TRBV4-3 and TRBJ1-4, with 7 bases aligning to TRBD1. Sample: PBMCs or T cells enriched from blood (not recorded which). This receptor was taken from a woman in her 30s with acute COVID-19. The DNA for the CDR3 is TGCGCCAGCAGCCCAGGACAGGCTCGCAATGAAAAACTGTTTTTT. Its protein is CASSPGQARNEKLFF.